This T cell receptor beta chain was retrieved from a study of T cell responses to AZD1222 COVID-19 vaccine. Background on the study: Combined were second doses at about 4 or about 12 weeks. The study, taken as a whole, reports: There were mostly white British donors and more females than males, and clonal diversity was possibly underestimated. Repertoire samples came only from after the peak T cell response. Baseline antibody screening turned up just a handful of seropositive AZD1222 recipients.

Points on this clone: Its antigen is as yet unknown.

The V gene end was trimmed by 4 bases and the J gene end by 2 bases; junction bases not matched to a gene: 11. This CDR3 has 17 amino acids. The germline CDR1 and CDR2 sequences are LGHDT and YNNKEL (reference sequence). TCRdb's table, derived via immunoSEQ multiplex PCR, lists solely in-frame clones and lacks some. The table shows about 190,000 clones, with around 94% occurring only once. The genes are TRBV3-1 (or the pseudogene TRBV3-2) and TRBJ2-3; 8 bases are shared with TRBD2. Source: peripheral blood, taken on day 0 of AZD1222 vaccination. This TCR came from an adult in good health. The CDR3 loop is CASSRQSIAGPTDTQYF. The CDR3 DNA reads TGTGCCAGCAGCCGCCAGTCTATAGCGGGGCCCACAGATACGCAGTATTTT.